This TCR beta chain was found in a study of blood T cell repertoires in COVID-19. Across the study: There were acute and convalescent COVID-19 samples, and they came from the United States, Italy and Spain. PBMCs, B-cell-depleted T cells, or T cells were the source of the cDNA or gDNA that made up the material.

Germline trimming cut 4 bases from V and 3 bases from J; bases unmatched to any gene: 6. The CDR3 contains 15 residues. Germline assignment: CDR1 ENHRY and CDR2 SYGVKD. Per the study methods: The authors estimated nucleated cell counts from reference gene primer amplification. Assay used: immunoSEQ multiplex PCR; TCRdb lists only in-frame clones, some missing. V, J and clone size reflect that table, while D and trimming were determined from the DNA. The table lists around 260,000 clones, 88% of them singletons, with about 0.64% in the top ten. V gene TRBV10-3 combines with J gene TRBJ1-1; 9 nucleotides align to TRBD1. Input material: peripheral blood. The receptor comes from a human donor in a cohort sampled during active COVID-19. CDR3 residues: CAISGPDRGDTEAFF. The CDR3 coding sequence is TGTGCCATCAGTGGACCAGACAGGGGGGACACTGAAGCTTTCTTT.